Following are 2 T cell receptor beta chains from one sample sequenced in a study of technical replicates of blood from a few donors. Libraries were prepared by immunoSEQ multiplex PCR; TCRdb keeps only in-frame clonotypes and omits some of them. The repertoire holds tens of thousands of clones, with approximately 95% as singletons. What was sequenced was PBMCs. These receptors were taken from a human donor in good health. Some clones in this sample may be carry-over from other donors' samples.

CDR3 loop: CASSLVGSGDSSYNEQFF. The CDR3 DNA sequence: TGCGCCAGCAGCTTGGTTGGTAGCGGGGACAGCTCCTACAATGAGCAGTTCTTC. The chain has TRBV5-1 and TRBJ2-1; possibly TRBD2 for D (8 bases). This CDR3 has 18 residues. V was trimmed by 0 bases and J by 0 bases, leaving 16 bases between them. Germline CDR1 reads SGHRS; CDR2 reads YFSETQ.

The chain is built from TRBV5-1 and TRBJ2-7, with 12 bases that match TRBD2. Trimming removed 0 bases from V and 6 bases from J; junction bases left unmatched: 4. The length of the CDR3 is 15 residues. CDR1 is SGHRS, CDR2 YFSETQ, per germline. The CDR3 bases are TGCGCCAGCAGCTTGGGAGGGACTAGCGGGCGCGAGCAGTACTTC. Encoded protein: CASSLGGTSGREQYF.